This TCR beta chain was identified during a study of blood T cell repertoires in COVID-19. Overall study: The United States, Italy and Spain supplied acute and convalescent COVID-19 samples. The cDNA or gDNA used as material had been derived from T cells, B-cell-depleted T cells, or PBMCs.

Study processing details: Nucleated cell counts were estimated from reference gene primer amplification. Produced via immunoSEQ multiplex PCR; TCRdb's table is partial and in-frame only. V and J calls plus clone size are reproduced from that table; the DNA served to infer D and trimming. Of about 180,000 clones in the sample, about 80% were seen once. Germline V gene lookup returns CDR1 LGHDT and CDR2 YNNKEL (reference sequence). The CDR3 is made up of 17 amino acids. Germline trimming cut 1 base from V and 9 bases from J; bases unmatched to any gene: 8. The sequence derives from an older man with active or convalescent COVID-19. Sample: peripheral blood. The chain recombines TRBV3-1 (or the pseudogene TRBV3-2) with TRBJ2-1, with 14 bases identical to TRBD2. The CDR3 sequence is CASSQGLAGGHMIEQFF. CDR3 coding DNA: TGTGCCAGCAGCCAAGGACTAGCGGGGGGGCATATGATTGAGCAGTTCTTC.